One and the same sample provided the 11 T cell receptor beta chains below, sequenced in a study of human T cells and chemical hapten exposure. Regarding time point: patch test 2, 6 weeks after DPC sensitization. Treatment in this sample: therapeutic diphenylcyclopropenone sensitization with weekly scalp DPC. TCRdb redid the calling of the RACE reads with MiXCR, one entry per CDR3 protein. The table records approximately 92,000 distinct CDR3 sequences, approximately 10% of them present only once. The input for sequencing was whole blood, taken in connection with sensitization to the hapten diphenylcyclopropenone (DPC). The receptors here all came from a woman in her 40s with alopecia areata. Some clones in this sample may be carry-over from other donors' samples.

This clonotype was found many times. This sequence joins TRBV28 and TRBJ2-2; the match to TRBD2 covers 8 bases. There are 16 residues in the CDR3. With V trimmed by 4 bases and J by 6 bases, 10 bases remained unmatched. The germline V gene has CDR1 MDHEN and CDR2 SYDVKM. The CDR3 sequence is CASSSPGLGRSGELFF. CDR3 sequence (DNA): TGTGCCAGCAGTTCGCCGGGACTAGGGAGGTCCGGGGAGCTGTTTTTT.

The chain has TRBV30 and TRBJ1-6; no clear D gene. Trimming left V 2 bases short and J 2 bases short, with 13 bases between. The CDR3 length is 16 residues. Germline-derived CDR1 and CDR2 are GTSNPN and SVGIG (reference sequence). CDR3 protein: CAWSLASVTYNSPLHF. CDR3 in DNA: TGTGCCTGGAGTTTAGCGAGCGTCACCTATAATTCACCCCTCCACTTT.

V usage is TRBV6-4 and J usage is TRBJ2-2; no firm D call. V gave up 2 bases and J gave up 1 base, with 8 bases separating them. This CDR3 has 15 amino acids. The germline V gene has CDR1 MRHNA and CDR2 SNTAGT. The CDR3 protein is CASSDRSLNTGELFF. CDR3 nucleotide sequence: TGTGCCAGCAGTGACAGAAGTTTGAACACCGGGGAGCTGTTTTTT.

V and J are TRBV6-2 or TRBV6-3 and TRBJ2-2; D perhaps matches TRBD2 (5 bases). The CDR3 loop spans 14 amino acids. Trimming left V 7 bases short and J 5 bases short, with 14 bases between. Per germline, CDR1 MNHEY and CDR2 SVGEGT. The CDR3 DNA is TGTGCCAGCAAGAGGGCCGCGGAAACCGGGGAGCTGTTTTTT. Protein sequence: CASKRAAETGELFF.

Here the CDR3 reads CASSLGTAGSMFF. CDR3 sequence (DNA): TGTGCCAGCAGCCTAGGGACGGCCGGGTCTATGTTCTTC. V usage is TRBV11-2 and J usage is TRBJ2-1, with D perhaps being TRBD1 or TRBD2 (5 bases each). Trimming pared 5 bases from V and 15 bases from J, leaving 20 bases between. CDR3 length: 13 residues. Germline V CDR1 and CDR2: SGHAT, FQNNGV.

V is TRBV3-1 and J is TRBJ2-3; D gene unclear. Trimming took 2 bases from V and 4 from J, leaving 13 bases between them. This CDR3 has 15 residues. Germline V lookup: CDR1 LGHDT, CDR2 YNNKEL (reference sequence). CDR3 DNA: TGTGCCAGCAGCCAACGGGTCGAACGCGCAGATACGCAGTATTTT. Translating it yields CASSQRVERADTQYF.

This clonotype was seen at least ten times. The rearrangement uses TRBV6-2 or TRBV6-3 and TRBJ2-7; D remains ambiguous. This CDR3 comprises 12 residues. Germline CDR1 is MNHEY and CDR2 is SVGEGT. The V and J ends lost 3 bases and 3 bases respectively, with 6 bases between them. The CDR3 nucleotides read TGTGCCAGCAGTTATCAGTTCTACGAGCAGTACTTC. Encoded protein: CASSYQFYEQYF.

In its sample, this clonotype was seen many times. J is TRBJ2-1 and V is TRBV19; the D gene could be TRBD1 or TRBD2 (7 bases each). Germline CDR1 reads LNHDA; CDR2 reads SQIVND (reference sequence). The CDR3 contains 15 residues. Deletions cut 0 bases from V and 8 bases from J, with 14 bases between. CDR3 region: CASSIDRGGGDEQFF. The CDR3 DNA sequence: TGTGCCAGTAGTATAGACCGGGGAGGGGGCGATGAGCAGTTCTTC.

V is TRBV7-9 and J is TRBJ2-7, with TRBD1 as a possible D gene (6 bases). Per germline, CDR1 SEHNR and CDR2 FQNEAQ (reference sequence). V was pared by 1 base and J by 6 bases, with 13 bases between. The CDR3 totals 14 residues. CDR3 protein: CASSLGDRSGEQYF. CDR3 in DNA: TGTGCCAGCAGCTTAGGCGACAGGTCGGGCGAGCAGTACTTC.

The chain has TRBV12-3 or TRBV12-4 and TRBJ2-7, with D possibly being TRBD2 (6 bases). The CDR3 length is 14 residues. V lost 6 bases to trimming and J lost 0 bases, with 12 bases between them. The CDR3 DNA follows: TGTGCCAGCAGGATAGCGGCGAGCTCCTACGAGCAGTACTTC. It codes for CASRIAASSYEQYF.

This clonotype appeared many times. The rearrangement joins TRBV28 to TRBJ2-7; TRBD2 agrees at 7 bases. Germline V gene data show CDR1 as MDHEN and CDR2 as SYDVKM. The CDR3 consists of 14 residues. The trim removed 6 bases at V and 0 bases at J, leaving 5 bases unmatched. Here the CDR3 reads CASSRSGISYEQYF. The CDR3 coding sequence is TGTGCCAGCAGCCGGAGCGGGATCTCCTACGAGCAGTACTTC. The full variable domain, with the rest looked up from reference TRBV28 and TRBJ2-7, is DVKVTQSSRYLVKRTGEKVFLECVQDMDHENMFWYRQDPGLGLRLIYFSYDVKMKEKGDIPEGYSVSREKKERFSLILESASTNQTSMYLCASSRSGISYEQYFGPGTRLTVT.